This T cell receptor beta chain was captured by sequencing in a study of blood T cell repertoires in COVID-19 (dated by TCRdb to 2018 to 2021). Background for the entire study: Collaborator samples came from the United States, Italy and Spain and covered acute and convalescent phases of COVID-19. Samples were obtained from the ongoing ImmuneRACE study (first 160 participants) and from 1,200 or so subjects provided by 6 global collaborators. A freely available public database, intended as a resource for researchers studying the immune response to SARS-CoV-2, is where the repertoires were released. Subjects who had been exposed to COVID-19, were actively infected with it, or had recovered from it provided the deeply sampled blood TCRbeta repertoires that made up the dataset. The prospective study material was composed of cDNA or gDNA derived from T cells, B-cell-depleted T cells, or PBMCs. A de-identified subject ID, COVID-19 status, age in years and sex were almost always included in the sample metadata. Where HLA class I and class II types were available, the types were taken from metadata supplied by the sample provider, not from assay-based typing.

In the prospective study, participants were about 18 to 95 years old, resided in about two dozen geographic areas of the United States, and were enrolled through a virtual design. Cohort assignment in the prospective study relied on participant-reported clinical history from a screening survey and a study questionnaire. Recovered participants in ImmuneRACE Cohort 3 were defined as having two consecutive negative NP/OP PCR tests, clearance from a healthcare professional, or resolution of symptoms. In the prospective study, whole blood, serum and a nasopharyngeal or oropharyngeal swab were collected from each participant by mobile phlebotomists. Additional blood draws and questionnaires over an approximately 2-month period could optionally be provided by prospective study participants. Blood samples from the prospective study were shipped frozen or at room temperature prior to DNA extraction. The investigation overall reported the following: How much clinical and demographic metadata was included differed by source and by participant, and the metadata was provided uncurated.

Comments on this clone: Its antigen is not yet known. Within one base of it there is no much larger clone, and no base qualities were kept.

The germline V and J ends show losses of 6 bases and 5 bases respectively, and no gene match explains 9 bases of the junction. For CDR1 and CDR2, the germline V gene lists SNHLY and FYNNEI. The CDR3 goes from the cysteine to the phenylalanine over 14 residues. Kept here is only the CDR3 DNA, which spans 42 bases and is read in frame from base 1. The immunoSEQ Assay, a bias-controlled multiplex PCR, was used to amplify TCRbeta CDR3 regions from genomic DNA. Processing in the source paper ran as follows. Nucleated cell counts per sample were estimated from amplification of reference gene primers within the assay. To quantify the absolute abundance of each unique TCRbeta CDR3 rearrangement, sequence reads were collapsed and filtered. For each sample, productive Simpson clonality was calculated as the square root of Simpson's diversity index across productive rearrangements. Sourced from immuneACCESS, this table was stored by TCRdb with only in-frame sequences that have V and J called. A share of the clones is absent; for the studies checked, an unresolved V gene accounts for under half, and the remainder has no known explanation. Clone size and V and J calls were adopted from that table, with D and trimming inferred from the DNA. The sample table lists around 400,000 clones, around nine tenths of them with a count of one. The top ten hold 1.5% to 2% of the sample.

The TCR originated in a young woman who had recovered from COVID-19. Sequencing input: PBMCs or T cells enriched from blood (not recorded which). The rearranged chain carries TRBV2 and TRBJ1-1, with 7 bases in between that match TRBD1. The CDR3 reads as follows: CASRRQGHLTEAFF. In nucleotide form, the sequence is TGTGCCAGCAGACGACAGGGTCATTTAACTGAAGCTTTCTTT. Reference TRBV2 and TRBJ1-1 genes cover what lies past the CDR3, so the full variable domain is EPEVTQTPSHQVTQMGQEVILRCVPISNHLYFYWYRQILGQKVEFLVSFYNNEISEKSEIFDDQFSVERPDGSNFTLKIRSTKLEDSAMYFCASRRQGHLTEAFFGQGTRLTVV.